This TCR beta chain was identified in a study of tumor-infiltrating lymphocytes in primary liver carcinoma. Concerning this clonotype: Its antigen is not known.

The CDR3 covers 16 residues. Germline trimming cut 1 base from V and 3 bases from J; bases unmatched to any gene: 8. Germline V lookup: CDR1 SGDLS, CDR2 YYNGEE. TCR beta cDNA came from roughly 450 ng total RNA, primed with a constant-region primer. ARM-PCR was slightly modified, and three nested multiplex PCR rounds with it gave rise to the TCR beta libraries. Rounds one and two of PCR, each of around 11 cycles, were primed with TRBV1-TRBV30 forward primers and a C-beta reverse primer. TCRdb recomputed calls from the multiplex PCR reads with MiXCR, one row per CDR3 protein. The sample lists about 210,000 distinct CDR3 sequences, over 80% seen once, with over 15% in the top ten. From unsorted bulk tissue weighing roughly 17-31 mg, DNA and RNA were co-extracted. Primary liver carcinoma in the patients was surgically resected. Viable tumor cells exceeded 75% in all tumor samples. Study outcomes and limitations: It was in tumors, not blood, that the top-250-clone fraction was significantly higher (p = 0.039). Top clones occupying all five tumor regions numbered only about 7-24%.

J is TRBJ2-3 and V is TRBV9; TRBD1 agrees at 7 bases. The TCR was taken from a man in his forties with primary liver carcinoma and hepatitis B virus infection. The sample was tumor tissue from primary liver carcinoma. CDR3 DNA: TGTGCCAGCAGCGTAATCAATGACAGGGCGACAGATACGCAGTATTTT. This gives the protein CASSVINDRATDTQYF.